This T cell receptor (beta chain) derives from a study of blood T cell repertoires in COVID-19 (TCRdb year 2020). About the full investigation: The collaborator samples originated in the United States, Italy and Spain and spanned the acute and convalescent phases of COVID-19. The repertoires were made available in a free public database intended to serve as a resource for research on the immune response to SARS-CoV-2. A de-identified subject ID, COVID-19 status, age in years and sex were almost always included in the sample metadata. The dataset comprised deeply sampled blood TCRbeta repertoires from subjects exposed to, actively infected with, or recovered from COVID-19. The prospective study material was composed of cDNA or gDNA derived from T cells, B-cell-depleted T cells, or PBMCs. The samples were drawn from two sources: the first 160 participants of the ongoing ImmuneRACE study, and 1,254 subjects contributed by 6 global collaborators. HLA class I and class II types, where available, came from metadata supplied by the sample provider rather than from assay-based typing.

Whole blood was collected in K2EDTA tubes by collaborating institutions according to the institutions' own protocols. For TCRbeta analysis, collaborator samples were shipped as frozen whole blood, as isolated PBMCs, or as DNA extracted from either sample type. TCRbeta CDR3 regions were amplified from genomic DNA using the immunoSEQ Assay, a bias-controlled multiplex PCR. Per the original workflow: Within the assay, amplification of reference gene primers was used to estimate how many nucleated cells each sample contained. Sequence reads were collapsed and filtered to measure the absolute abundance of every unique TCRbeta CDR3 rearrangement. For each sample, productive Simpson clonality was calculated by taking the square root of Simpson's diversity index across productive rearrangements. TCRdb holds this immuneACCESS table with in-frame rearrangements only. Some clones are missing; in checked studies, unresolved V genes explain under half, and the rest has no known cause. V and J calls plus clone size are reproduced from that table; the DNA served to infer D and trimming. This sample has some 120,000 clones in its table, and about four fifths of those were observed once. About 6.3% of the sample rests with the top ten.

Points on this clone: It has no known antigen specificity. One base away there is no much larger clone; base qualities are not given.

Study-wide findings and limitations: The amount of clinical and demographic metadata varied by source and participant and was provided uncurated.

Sequences were obtained from peripheral blood. The sequence derives from an elderly man with active or convalescent COVID-19.

The bases read TGTGCCAGCAGCAACAGGGGTTATAATTCACCCCTCCACTTT. This translates into CASSNRGYNSPLHF. The chain links TRBV6-5 with TRBJ1-6; TRBD1 lines up with 7 middle nucleotides. The CDR3 holds 14 amino acids from the cysteine to the phenylalanine. CDR3 DNA is the only sequence kept; it has 42 bases, read in frame from the first base. The germline V gene yields MNHEY for CDR1 and SVGAGI for CDR2. Relative to germline, V is missing 6 bases and J is missing 4 bases, with 3 bases of the junction outside any gene match.